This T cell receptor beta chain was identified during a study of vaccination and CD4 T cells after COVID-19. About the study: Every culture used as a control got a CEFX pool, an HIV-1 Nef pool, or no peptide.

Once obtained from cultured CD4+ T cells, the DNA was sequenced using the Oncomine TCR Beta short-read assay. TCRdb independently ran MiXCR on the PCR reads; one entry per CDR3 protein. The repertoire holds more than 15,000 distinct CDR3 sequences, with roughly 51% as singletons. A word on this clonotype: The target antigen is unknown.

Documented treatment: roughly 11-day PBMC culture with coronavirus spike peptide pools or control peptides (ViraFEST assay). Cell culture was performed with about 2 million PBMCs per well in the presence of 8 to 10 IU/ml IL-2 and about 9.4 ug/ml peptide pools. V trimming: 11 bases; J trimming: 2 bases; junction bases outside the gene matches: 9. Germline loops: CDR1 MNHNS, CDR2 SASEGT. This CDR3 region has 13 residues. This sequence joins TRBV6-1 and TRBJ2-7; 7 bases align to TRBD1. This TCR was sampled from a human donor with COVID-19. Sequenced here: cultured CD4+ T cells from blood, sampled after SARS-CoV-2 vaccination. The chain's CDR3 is CASQGDPAYEQYF. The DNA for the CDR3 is TGTGCCTCTCAGGGGGACCCGGCCTACGAGCAGTACTTC.